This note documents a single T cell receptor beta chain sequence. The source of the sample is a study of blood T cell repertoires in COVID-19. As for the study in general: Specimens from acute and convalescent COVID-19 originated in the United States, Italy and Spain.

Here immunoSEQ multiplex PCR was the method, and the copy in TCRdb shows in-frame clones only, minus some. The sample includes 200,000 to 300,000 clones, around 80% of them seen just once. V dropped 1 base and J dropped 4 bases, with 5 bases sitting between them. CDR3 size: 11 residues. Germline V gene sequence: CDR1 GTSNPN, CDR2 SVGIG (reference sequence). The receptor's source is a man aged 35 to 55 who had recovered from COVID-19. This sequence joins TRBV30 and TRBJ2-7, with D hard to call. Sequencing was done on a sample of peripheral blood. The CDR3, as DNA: TGTGCCTGGAGTGGGCAGTACGAGCAGTACTTC. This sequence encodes CAWSGQYEQYF.